The T cell receptor (beta chain) described here comes from a study of cytomegalovirus exposure and HLA in healthy donors. Libraries were prepared by immunoSEQ multiplex PCR; TCRdb keeps only in-frame clonotypes and omits some of them. Altogether more than 300,000 clones are present, about nine tenths being singletons, with the ten largest covering around 0.84%. Separation from the approximately 670-subject first cohort characterized the roughly 130-subject validation cohort, to which the donors belonged. V lost 6 bases and J 0 bases, leaving 10 bases between the germline ends. The CDR3 runs to 14 residues. Germline CDR1 SGHVS, CDR2 FQNEAQ.

Sequencing was performed on PBMCs. V usage is TRBV7-8 and J usage is TRBJ2-3; D is undetermined. This clonotype was sampled from a woman between 18 and 29 years old in good health and CMV-seronegative. The CDR3 is CASSLQLSTDTQYF. CDR3 bases: TGTGCCAGCAGTTTACAGTTAAGCACAGATACGCAGTATTTT.